Detailed here is one T cell receptor (beta chain). The entry originates in a study of blood T cell repertoires in COVID-19. Turning to the study itself: Sources were T cells, B-cell-depleted T cells, or PBMCs; the material itself was cDNA or gDNA.

The germline V gene encodes CDR1 ENHRY and CDR2 SYGVKD. The CDR3 has 14 residues. V was shortened by 2 bases and J by 0 bases, with 8 bases between the two germline ends. Cohort placement rested on clinical history that participants reported themselves. The method was immunoSEQ multiplex PCR; TCRdb's version includes in-frame clones alone and lacks a portion of them. The table lists fewer than 250,000 clones, roughly 90% of them singletons, with around 2.6% in the top ten. This chain links TRBV10-3 with TRBJ2-7; no reliable D call. Sequenced: PBMCs or T cells enriched from blood (not recorded which). The sequence was obtained from a woman aged 30 to 39 with acute COVID-19. CDR3 in DNA: TGTGCCATCAGTGAGGGGCTTAGCTCCTACGAGCAGTACTTC. Protein sequence: CAISEGLSSYEQYF.